The TCR beta chain described here comes from a study of regulatory T cells in long-lasting Graves disease (dated by TCRdb to the early 2020s). A note on the overall study: Persistent Graves' disease was defined as antithyroid drug treatment for over 5 years with persistently positive TSH receptor autoantibodies. Peripheral blood TCR sequencing and RNA sequencing compared persistent Graves' disease patients with newly diagnosed Graves' disease patients. The study was registered as a clinical trial and conducted in China. TCR sequencing covered some 13 persistent and approximately 20 newly diagnosed Graves' disease patients, around 33 samples in total. On average, persistent Graves' disease patients in the clinical cohort had been on antithyroid drugs for approximately ten years. Results and caveats for the whole study, not just this receptor: Sequencing and analysis were restricted to the TCR beta chain. Persistent disease showed preferential use of TRBV28, TRBJ1-2 and TRBJ2-5, whereas newly diagnosed disease favored TRBV20-1 and TRBJ2-1. The small sample size was acknowledged by the authors as a limitation that may reduce accuracy. Persistent patients shared more public clonotypes among themselves (around 2,800) than newly diagnosed patients did (approximately 970). Peripheral blood alone was examined, since thyroid tissue, which constituted the primary lesion, could not be accessed. Compared with newly diagnosed patients, patients with persistent Graves' disease had lower TCR Shannon entropy and fewer highly expanded clones, which suggests clonal expansion.

CDR1 MGHRA and CDR2 YSYEKL are derived from the germline V gene. V drops 1 base and J drops 5 bases, leaving 6 bases in between. Counted from cysteine to phenylalanine, this CDR3 has 13 amino acids. Only CDR3 DNA is held: 39 bases, read in frame from base 1. What the time point label conveys for this sample: persistent/refractory GD, antithyroid drugs over 5 years with positive TRAb. RNA was extracted from PBMCs in TRIzol for both TCR sequencing and RNA sequencing. Graves' disease was diagnosed according to American Thyroid Association guidelines. Patients were recruited from an endocrinology department in Xi'an, China. Each patient gave about 9.1 milliliters of peripheral blood, collected in an EDTA anticoagulant tube. Ficoll Paque Plus density gradient separation was used to isolate PBMCs, and no additional T cell sorting was done. An Agilent 2100 Bioanalyzer and agarose gel were used to check RNA quality, and a NanoDrop 2000 was used to measure RNA concentration.

Worth noting for this clonotype: Its antigen remains undetermined. Per-base quality was not reported, and no clone a single base away is much larger than it.

Libraries were made using multiplex PCR. TCRdb records Illumina HiSeq 4000 as the sequencer. iRepertoire HTBI primers and Arm-PCR amplification of CDR3 regions were used to construct TCR beta libraries. Before sequencing, the PCR products underwent gel purification. The published analysis was carried out like this. Gene usage analysis of CDR3 amino acid clonotypes used the roughly 60 TRBV and 11 to 15 TRBJ segments found across samples. Filtered high-quality paired reads were merged into contigs using COPE and FqMerger. BLAST was used to align contigs to IMGT TRBV, TRBD and TRBJ reference genes, and CDR3 was defined according to IMGT. Highly expanded clones were defined as clonotypes with a frequency above 0.1%. Shannon entropy was used to measure repertoire diversity, and the Gini coefficient was used to measure V-J evenness. Clonotypes shared by more than one individual were considered public. TCRdb's own reprocessing of the public reads used fastp at Q25 and MiXCR and kept productive beta chains. CDR3 protein duplicates are merged, each entry listing the most common genes and DNA. None of the V and J calls come from the authors' own analysis; TCRdb made them. This sample lists about 470,000 distinct CDR3 sequences; about 22% were detected once. The ten largest clones add up to approximately 6.4% of the sample.

The clonotype originates from a female donor with Graves disease. The chain is assembled from TRBV4-1 and TRBJ1-5, with the D gene not confidently named. The sequencing used peripheral blood mononuclear cells (PBMCs), collected when the disease was refractory, from a patient treated with antithyroid drugs. The DNA reads TGCGCCAGCAGCCAAGTGGGAGATCAGCCCCAGCATTTT. Its amino acids are CASSQVGDQPQHF.